The rows below give T cell receptor beta chains drawn from one sample of a study of cytomegalovirus exposure and HLA in healthy donors. TCRdb's table, derived via immunoSEQ multiplex PCR, lists solely in-frame clones and lacks some. This sample yields some 310,000 clones, of which over 75% are seen a single time; approximately 0.9% belongs to the top ten. The sample was PBMCs. Receptors originate from a young man in good health and CMV-seronegative. CDR3s include the opening cysteine and the closing phenylalanine or tryptophan. The order of the fields is J gene, D gene, V gene, clone size, CDR3 protein, CDR3 DNA. The D gene is left open where the match is weak. Clone size is stated in some rows and not others, as once, few, many or a class when expanded.

J gene: TRBJ1-6; D gene: .; V gene: TRBV19; clone size: .; CDR3 protein: CASRRGSVDNSPLHF; CDR3 DNA: TGTGCCAGTAGAAGGGGCAGTGTGGATAATTCACCCCTCCACTTT
J gene: TRBJ2-4; D gene: TRBD1; V gene: TRBV19; clone size: .; CDR3 protein: CASSISGQGLRDIQYF; CDR3 DNA: TGTGCCAGTAGTATATCGGGACAGGGGCTTCGAGACATTCAGTACTTC
J gene: TRBJ2-7; D gene: .; V gene: TRBV18; clone size: .; CDR3 protein: CASGERGGYKVIYEQYF; CDR3 DNA: TGTGCCAGCGGGGAAAGGGGAGGCTACAAGGTGATCTACGAGCAGTACTTC
J gene: TRBJ2-5; D gene: .; V gene: TRBV10-1; clone size: .; CDR3 protein: CASSHQPTGIQYF; CDR3 DNA: TGCGCCAGCAGTCATCAACCGACAGGAATCCAGTACTTC
J gene: TRBJ1-2; D gene: .; V gene: TRBV6-5; clone size: .; CDR3 protein: CASSYSGGGYTF; CDR3 DNA: TGTGCCAGCAGTTACTCAGGGGGAGGCTACACCTTC
J gene: TRBJ1-6; D gene: .; V gene: TRBV6-1; clone size: .; CDR3 protein: CASRDFLNSPLHF; CDR3 DNA: TGTGCCAGCAGGGACTTTCTAAATTCACCCCTCCACTTT
J gene: TRBJ2-2; D gene: TRBD2; V gene: TRBV29-1; clone size: .; CDR3 protein: CSASVASGGVNTGELFF; CDR3 DNA: TGCAGCGCAAGTGTGGCTAGCGGGGGGGTAAACACCGGGGAGCTGTTTTTT
J gene: TRBJ2-2; D gene: TRBD2; V gene: TRBV6-5; clone size: .; CDR3 protein: CASRNGGASTGELFF; CDR3 DNA: TGTGCCAGCAGGAACGGGGGGGCCTCCACCGGGGAGCTGTTTTTT
J gene: TRBJ2-5; D gene: .; V gene: TRBV19; clone size: once; CDR3 protein: CASSAWTAFQETQYF; CDR3 DNA: TGTGCCAGTAGTGCTTGGACAGCATTCCAAGAGACCCAGTACTTC
J gene: TRBJ1-6; D gene: .; V gene: TRBV4-2; clone size: few; CDR3 protein: CASSQRYRDGSYNSPLHF; CDR3 DNA: TGTGCCAGCAGCCAACGATACAGGGACGGCTCCTATAATTCACCCCTCCACTTT
J gene: TRBJ2-7; D gene: .; V gene: TRBV6-5; clone size: few; CDR3 protein: CASSYKQGEYF; CDR3 DNA: TGTGCCAGCAGTTACAAGCAGGGCGAGTACTTC